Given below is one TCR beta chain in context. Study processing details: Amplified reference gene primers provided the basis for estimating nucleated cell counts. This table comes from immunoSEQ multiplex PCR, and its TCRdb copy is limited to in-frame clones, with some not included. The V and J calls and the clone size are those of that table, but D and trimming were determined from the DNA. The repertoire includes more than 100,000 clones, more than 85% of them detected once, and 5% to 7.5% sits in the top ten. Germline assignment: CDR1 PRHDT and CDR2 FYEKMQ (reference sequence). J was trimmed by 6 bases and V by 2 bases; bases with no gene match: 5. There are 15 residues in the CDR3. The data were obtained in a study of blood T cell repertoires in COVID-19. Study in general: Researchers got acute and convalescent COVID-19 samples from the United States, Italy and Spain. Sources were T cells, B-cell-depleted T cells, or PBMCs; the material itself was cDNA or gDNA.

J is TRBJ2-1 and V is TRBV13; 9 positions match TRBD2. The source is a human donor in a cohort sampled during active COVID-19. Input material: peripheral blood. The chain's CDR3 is CASSLLAGGPNEQFF. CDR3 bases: TGTGCCAGCAGCTTACTGGCGGGGGGGCCCAATGAGCAGTTCTTC. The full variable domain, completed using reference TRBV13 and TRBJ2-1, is AAGVIQSPRHLIKEKRETATLKCYPIPRHDTVYWYQQGPGQDPQFLISFYEKMQSDKGSIPDRFSAQQFSDYHSELNMSSLELGDSALYFCASSLLAGGPNEQFFGPGTRLTVL.